This T cell receptor (beta chain) was profiled in a study of cytomegalovirus exposure and HLA in healthy donors. About the research overall: The roughly 100 million unique TCR beta sequences, from 150 million to 200 million T cells, were found by an earlier analysis. Study-level results: Researchers reported in a later analysis that common viral pathogens appeared linked to several top clusters. TCR beta sequences reportedly predicted most subjects' HLA-A and HLA-B alleles accurately.

The PCR employed 60 Vbeta primers together with 13 Jbeta primers. Only in-frame clones appear in the TCRdb table, and some are missing; sequencing was by immunoSEQ multiplex PCR. The clone table shows roughly 74,000 clones, with the ten largest holding 6.5% to 9.5%. Comment on this clone: Its matching antigen is unknown.

Donors likely had unrecorded immune exposures despite being nominally healthy when sampled. The TCR sequence derives from a female donor in good health and CMV-seropositive. Sequencing was performed on PBMCs.

The CDR3 DNA follows: TGTGCCAGCAGTTCCGCAGACAGGGGGGAGGACCAAGAGACCCAGTACTTC. Translation gives CASSSADRGEDQETQYF. The V call is TRBV28, the J call TRBJ2-5; 9 bases are a match to TRBD1. The CDR3 covers 17 residues. V trimming: 4 bases; J trimming: 0 bases; junction bases outside the gene matches: 9. Germline CDR1 and CDR2: MDHEN and SYDVKM.